These 14 T cell receptor beta chains share one sample of origin, sequenced in a study of shared clonotypes between healthy human individuals. Assay: immunoSEQ multiplex PCR; the TCRdb copy retains only in-frame clones and omits some. The sample lists a few million clones; over 85% were seen once. Sequenced: naive CD4+ T cells sorted from blood. The subset was: CD45RA+ positively selected. The source is a man younger than 35 in good health.

This chain links TRBV10-3 with TRBJ2-2; 13 bases line up with TRBD2. With V trimmed by 6 bases and J by 7 bases, 8 bases remained unmatched. There are 16 residues in the CDR3. Germline V gives CDR1 ENHRY, CDR2 SYGVKD. The CDR3 protein is CAISLLAGGPNGELFF. CDR3 DNA: TGTGCCATCAGCCTACTAGCGGGAGGGCCTAACGGGGAGCTGTTTTTT.

This chain links TRBV7-9 with TRBJ2-7; the match to TRBD2 covers 14 bases. The CDR3 length is 16 residues. Trimming at V came to 5 bases and at J to 2 bases, leaving 5 bases not matched to a gene. The V gene's germline CDR1 is SEHNR and CDR2 FQNEAQ (reference sequence). CDR3 nucleotide sequence: TGTGCCAGCAGCAAAGGGACTAGCGGGGGAACCTACGAGCAGTACTTC. Amino acids: CASSKGTSGGTYEQYF.

The table lists this clone with a count of one. V and J are TRBV6-4 and TRBJ1-6; no clear D. Germline CDR1 and CDR2: MRHNA and SNTAGT. The CDR3 runs to 15 residues. V was pared by 4 bases and J by 0 bases, with 7 bases between. This CDR3 reads CASSVGSSYNSPLHF. The CDR3 nucleotides are TGTGCCAGCAGTGTTGGGAGCTCCTATAATTCACCCCTCCACTTT.

The V call is TRBV2, the J call TRBJ2-5; 10 nucleotides match TRBD1. In germline, CDR1 is SNHLY, CDR2 FYNNEI. The CDR3 is 15 amino acids. The V and J ends lost 2 bases and 5 bases, in that order; junction bases with no gene match: 5. The CDR3 here is CASSELRDRGETQYF. The CDR3 DNA follows: TGTGCCAGCAGTGAATTGAGGGACAGGGGTGAGACCCAGTACTTC.

This chain uses TRBV7-2 with TRBJ1-4; a possible D gene is TRBD1 (5 bases). CDR1 and CDR2 (germline): SGHTA, FQGNSA. The CDR3 extends over 15 amino acids. Trimming stripped 2 bases from V and 5 bases from J, with 12 bases between. The CDR3 here is CASSLSGGGNEKLFF. The DNA of the CDR3 is TGTGCCAGCAGCTTAAGCGGGGGTGGAAATGAAAAACTGTTTTTT.

This clone is a singleton in its sample. The chain recombines TRBV30 with TRBJ2-7; a weak D match, TRBD1 (6 bases). The CDR3 is 11 residues long. The germline gives CDR1 GTSNPN, CDR2 SVGIG (reference sequence). V was shortened by 3 bases and J by 9 bases, with 12 bases between the two germline ends. This CDR3 is CAWSRDTPQYF. As DNA, the CDR3 is TGTGCCTGGAGCCGGGACACACCGCAGTACTTC. Using reference TRBV30 and TRBJ2-7 for the parts outside the CDR3, the full variable domain is SQTIHQWPATLVQPVGSPLSLECTVEGTSNPNLYWYRQAAGRGLQLLFYSVGIGQISSEVPQNLSASRPQDRQFILSSKKLLLSDSGFYLCAWSRDTPQYFGPGTRLTVT.

In its sample, this clone was seen once. The CDR3 sequence is CASSLRAMNTEAFF. The CDR3 DNA is TGCGCCAGCAGCCTCAGGGCGATGAACACTGAAGCTTTCTTT. The rearrangement links TRBV5-1 to TRBJ1-1; possible D gene TRBD1, 5 bases. The CDR3 contains 14 residues. Per the germline V gene, CDR1 is SGHRS and CDR2 is YFSETQ. The V and J ends lost 4 bases and 0 bases respectively, with 10 bases between them.

The genes are TRBV9 and TRBJ1-1; D not resolved. The CDR3 runs 14 residues. Germline loops: CDR1 SGDLS, CDR2 YYNGEE. V lost 3 bases to trimming and J lost 1 base, with 10 bases between them. The CDR3 sequence is CASSAGLQNTEAFF. Here the CDR3 DNA reads TGTGCCAGCAGCGCAGGACTACAGAACACTGAAGCTTTCTTT.

This clone was found a few times. J is TRBJ1-1 and V is TRBV30, with D perhaps matching TRBD1 (6 bases). Germline CDR1 and CDR2: GTSNPN and SVGIG (reference sequence). The CDR3 runs to 15 residues. V lost 1 base and J 3 bases, leaving 15 bases between the germline ends. CDR3 DNA: TGTGCCTGGAGTGACTGGGGGCGGAGGGACACTGAAGCTTTCTTT. This translates into CAWSDWGRRDTEAFF.

The V call is TRBV7-3, the J call TRBJ2-3; TRBD2 agrees at 7 bases. With 5 bases clipped from V and 6 bases from J, the junction kept 2 bases outside the gene matches. The CDR3 spans 12 residues. Germline assignment: CDR1 SGHTA and CDR2 FQGTGA. CDR3 coding DNA: TGTGCCAGCAGCAAACTAGCGGATACGCAGTATTTT. This encodes CASSKLADTQYF.

This clone occurred a few times. The chain combines TRBV5-5 with TRBJ1-5, with D possibly being TRBD1 (5 bases). Trimming took 0 bases from V and 7 from J, leaving 11 bases between them. The CDR3 covers 14 residues. Germline assignment: CDR1 SGHKS and CDR2 YYEKEE (reference sequence). Written as DNA, the CDR3 is TGTGCCAGCAGCTTGGTAGGGGCCGGGCAGCCCCAGCATTTT. Translating it yields CASSLVGAGQPQHF. The full variable domain, rest sourced from reference TRBV5-5 and TRBJ1-5, is DAGVTQSPTHLIKTRGQQVTLRCSPISGHKSVSWYQQVLGQGPQFIFQYYEKEERGRGNFPDRFSARQFPNYSSELNVNALLLGDSALYLCASSLVGAGQPQHFGDGTRLSIL.

This chain connects TRBV19 to TRBJ2-1; 8 bases agree with TRBD2. The CDR3 spans 15 residues. CDR1 and CDR2 from the germline V gene are LNHDA and SQIVND (reference sequence). The ends lost 6 bases at V and 0 bases at J; junction bases unmatched: 4. The CDR3 nucleotides are TGTGCCAGTAGGCCGGGACTAGGCTCCTACAATGAGCAGTTCTTC. Translated, it gives CASRPGLGSYNEQFF.

This clone has just a few counts. The chain joins TRBV14 to TRBJ1-1; weak D call: TRBD1 (5 bases). V lost 1 base to trimming and J lost 7 bases, with 10 bases between them. This CDR3 spans 13 amino acids. Germline CDR1 reads SGHDN; CDR2 reads FVKESK. The CDR3, as DNA: TGTGCCAGCAGCCAAGGGCCCGGGGGTGAAGCTTTCTTT. Its protein product is CASSQGPGGEAFF.

The CDR3: CASSVGPSQGAEAFF. The CDR3, as DNA: TGTGCCAGCAGCGTAGGGCCATCACAGGGGGCTGAAGCTTTCTTT. The V and J genes are TRBV9 and TRBJ1-1, with 8 bases that match TRBD1. The CDR3 sequence is 15 residues long. V gave up 0 bases and J gave up 6 bases; unmatched junction bases: 7. CDR1 and CDR2 (germline): SGDLS, YYNGEE.